This T cell receptor (beta chain) was found in a study of T cell repertoires in cytomegalovirus infection. In this sample, this clonotype turned up many times. Each CDR3 protein gets one entry after TCRdb re-called the reads with MiXCR. The sample includes 450,000 to 550,000 distinct CDR3 sequences, approximately 15% of them seen just once. The material sequenced was CD8+ T cells from PBMCs. The clonotype originates from a human donor in good health (CMV status not recorded). Some clones in this sample may be carry-over from other donors' samples.

The CDR3 protein is CASSEYSDTQYF. CDR3 sequence (DNA): TGCGCCAGCAGTGAGTACTCAGATACGCAGTATTTT. This chain joins TRBV10-2 and TRBJ2-3; no definite D call. The CDR3 loop spans 12 amino acids. V lost 1 base and J lost 4, with 3 bases in between. Germline assignment: CDR1 WSHSY and CDR2 SAAADI.